This entry describes one T cell receptor beta chain. In the original workflow: Reference gene primer amplification gave estimated nucleated cell counts. Measured with immunoSEQ multiplex PCR; TCRdb has only the in-frame clones, and not every one. V and J calls plus clone size are reproduced from that table; the DNA served to infer D and trimming. The sample includes around 250,000 clones, about 90% of them seen just once. Cohort assignment relied on participant-reported clinical history. These data come from a study of blood T cell repertoires in COVID-19. Study at large: From the United States, Italy and Spain came samples of acute and convalescent COVID-19.

Sequenced material: PBMCs or T cells enriched from blood (not recorded which). This receptor was obtained from a human donor in a cohort exposed to, infected with or recovered from COVID-19 (not recorded which). The donor label of this sample is uncertain.

This CDR3 is CASSGPGLMNTEAFF. The CDR3 region has the DNA TGCGCCAGCAGTGGCCCGGGACTGATGAACACTGAAGCTTTCTTT. This chain uses TRBV10-1 with TRBJ1-1; TRBD1 might be the D (5 bases). The CDR3 has 15 residues. Trimming took off 4 bases at V and 0 bases at J, with 12 bases between the two ends. The germline V gene has CDR1 WNHNN and CDR2 SYGVQD (reference sequence).